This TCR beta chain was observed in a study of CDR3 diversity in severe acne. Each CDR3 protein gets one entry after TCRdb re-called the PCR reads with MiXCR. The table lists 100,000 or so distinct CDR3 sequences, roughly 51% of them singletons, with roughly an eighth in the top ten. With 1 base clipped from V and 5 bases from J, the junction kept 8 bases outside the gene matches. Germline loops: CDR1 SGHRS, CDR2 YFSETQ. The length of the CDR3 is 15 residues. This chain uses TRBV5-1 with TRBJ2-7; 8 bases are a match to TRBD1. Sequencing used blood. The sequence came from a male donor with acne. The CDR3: CASSLTGGKVDEQYF. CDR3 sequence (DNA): TGCGCCAGCAGCTTGACAGGGGGAAAGGTCGACGAGCAGTACTTC.